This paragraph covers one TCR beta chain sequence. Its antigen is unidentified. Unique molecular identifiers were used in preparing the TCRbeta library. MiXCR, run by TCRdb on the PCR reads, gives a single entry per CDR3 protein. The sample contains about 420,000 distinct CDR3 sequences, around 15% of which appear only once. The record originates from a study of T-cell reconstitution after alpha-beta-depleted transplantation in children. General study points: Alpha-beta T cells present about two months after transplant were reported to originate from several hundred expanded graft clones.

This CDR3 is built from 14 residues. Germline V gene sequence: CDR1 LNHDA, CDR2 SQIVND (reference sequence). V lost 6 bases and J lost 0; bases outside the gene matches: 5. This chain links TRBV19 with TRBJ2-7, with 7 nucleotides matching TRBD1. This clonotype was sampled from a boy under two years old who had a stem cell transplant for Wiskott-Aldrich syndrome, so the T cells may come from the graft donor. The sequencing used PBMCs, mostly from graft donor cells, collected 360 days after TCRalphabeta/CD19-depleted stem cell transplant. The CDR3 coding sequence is TGTGCCAGTAGGAGGACAGGTCTCTCCTACGAGCAGTACTTC. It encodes CASRRTGLSYEQYF.